This entry lists 17 T cell receptor beta chains sequenced from one sample in a study of spatial heterogeneity in lung cancer. No antigen has been identified for these receptors. Study conclusions and caveats: How many expanded intratumoral alpha and beta TCRs were present tracked the tumor mutation count, which was a count of nonsynonymous mutations.

Regarding time point: sample taken at primary tumor resection. TCRdb re-called the 5' RACE reads through MiXCR, storing one row per CDR3 protein. There are 8,300 or so distinct CDR3 sequences in the sample; around 8.4% occur only once, and roughly 4.6% lies in the top ten. The sample in question was lung tumor tissue, obtained at surgery. All receptors derive from a male donor with early-stage non-small cell lung cancer.

By share, this clonotype ranks as medium-sized. This beta chain was picked up by a library intended for alpha chains and is off target, so its count carries little meaning. The rearrangement links TRBV12-3 or TRBV12-4 to TRBJ2-1, with 12 bases that match TRBD2. CDR3 length: 17 residues. J was trimmed by 7 bases and V by 5 bases; bases with no gene match: 12. The CDR3 spells CASSPPWASGRVNEQFF. The CDR3 DNA is TGTGCCAGCAGTCCCCCGTGGGCTAGCGGGAGGGTGAATGAGCAGTTCTTC.

This clonotype is classed as medium-sized (0.01 to 0.1%). Being off target in a library aimed at alpha chains, this beta chain has a size of little meaning. The rearrangement links TRBV20-1 to TRBJ2-7; TRBD1 is a possible D gene (6 bases). The CDR3 is 13 amino acids. Germline V lookup: CDR1 DFQATT, CDR2 SNEGSKA (reference sequence). The CDR3 nucleotides read TGCTCAGCTGGGGGCCCCTCAACCTACGAGCAGTACTTC. Residues: CSAGGPSTYEQYF.

This clonotype is medium-sized (0.01 to 0.1%). This beta chain was picked up by a library intended for alpha chains and is off target, so its count carries little meaning. This sequence joins TRBV28 and TRBJ2-7; 8 bases are a match to TRBD2. The ends lost 5 bases at V and 4 bases at J; junction bases unmatched: 16. The CDR3 consists of 17 residues. The germline CDR1 and CDR2 sequences are MDHEN and SYDVKM. CDR3 nucleotide sequence: TGTGCCAGCAGTGCCCCCCCTGGTTATAGCGGGACTTACGAGCAGTACTTC. It specifies CASSAPPGYSGTYEQYF.

This clonotype counts as medium-sized. Being off target in a library aimed at alpha chains, this beta chain has a size of little meaning. The gene calls are TRBV27 and TRBJ2-1; 7 bases align to TRBD1. Germline V CDR1 and CDR2: MNHEY, SMNVEV (reference sequence). Trimming cost V 11 bases and J 4 bases; bases outside gene matches: 5. This CDR3 has 12 residues. For the CDR3, the DNA is TGTGCCTCCGGGACAGAGTACAATGAGCAGTTCTTC. Amino acid sequence: CASGTEYNEQFF.

This clonotype has ten or more counts. This beta chain appears as a stray read in a library generated for alpha chains; its size is not informative. The V gene is TRBV6-6, the J gene TRBJ2-5, with TRBD2 matching over 8 bases. Germline lookup yields CDR1 MNHNY and CDR2 SVGAGI (reference sequence). The length of the CDR3 is 15 residues. Trimming removed 6 bases from V and 4 bases from J; junction bases left unmatched: 10. The CDR3 DNA follows: TGTGCCAGCAGGACCACGGGGGGGCACCGAGAGACCCAGTACTTC. Amino acids: CASRTTGGHRETQYF.

This clonotype is judged medium-sized. The library was designed around alpha chains, so this beta chain is a stray read whose abundance carries little weight. The chain is built from TRBV6-2 or TRBV6-3 and TRBJ2-5, with 8 positions matching TRBD1. CDR3 size: 12 residues. The ends lost 6 bases at V and 6 bases at J; junction bases unmatched: 3. Germline CDR1 MNHEY, CDR2 SVGEGT. The CDR3: CASRDRVKTQYF. CDR3 sequence (DNA): TGTGCCAGCAGGGACAGGGTGAAGACCCAGTACTTC.

This clonotype is deemed medium-sized. This beta chain represents an off-target read in a library built for alpha chains; its size is of limited meaning. The CDR3 bases are TGTGCCAGCAGCCTAGGTTCTGGCGCTAGCACTCAGAGGAAGACCCAGTACTTC. Encoded protein: CASSLGSGASTQRKTQYF. V gene TRBV7-2 combines with J gene TRBJ2-5, with TRBD2 as a possible D gene (5 bases). Looked up from germline, CDR1 is SGHTA and CDR2 is FQGNSA. Trimming cost V 5 bases and J 6 bases, with 28 bases left between them. The CDR3 spans 18 residues.

By share, this clonotype ranks as medium-sized. This beta chain is an off-target read within a library intended for alpha chains, so its frequency means little. The chain recombines TRBV4-2 with TRBJ2-7, with 8 bases fitting TRBD2. V trimming: 0 bases; J trimming: 5 bases; junction bases outside the gene matches: 6. Per germline, CDR1 LGHNA and CDR2 YNFKEQ. This CDR3 spans 15 amino acids. CDR3 bases: TGTGCCAGCAGCCAAGATGAGCGAGCGGGAGACGAGCAGTACTTC. Protein product: CASSQDERAGDEQYF.

This clonotype was seen repeatedly, ten times or more. The library was built for alpha chains, so this beta chain is an off-target read and its size means little. The chain links TRBV10-3 to TRBJ2-6; no definite D call. Trimming removed 2 bases at V and 0 bases at J, with 5 bases between. The CDR3 covers 15 residues. Per germline, CDR1 ENHRY and CDR2 SYGVKD. The CDR3 protein is CAISEASSGANVLTF. The CDR3 region has the DNA TGTGCCATCAGTGAGGCGAGCTCTGGGGCCAACGTCCTGACTTTC.

This clonotype ranks as medium-sized (0.01 to 0.1%). This beta chain represents an off-target read in a library built for alpha chains; its size is of limited meaning. This sequence joins TRBV3-1 and TRBJ2-7; D unclear. Between the trimmed V and J ends, which lost 3 bases and 2 bases, there was a span of 23 bases. The CDR3 sequence is 18 residues long. From germline, CDR1 is LGHDT and CDR2 YNNKEL (reference sequence). The CDR3 nucleotides read TGTGCCAGCAGCCAGTCCCGGTACTCCCGATCCAGCGCCTACGAGCAGTACTTC. It translates to CASSQSRYSRSSAYEQYF.

This clonotype is judged medium-sized. Within a library made for alpha chains, this beta chain is off target, and its count is uninformative. The V and J genes are TRBV12-5 and TRBJ2-1; 9 bases align to TRBD2. V lost 4 bases, J lost 5 bases, and 6 bases stayed unmatched. The CDR3 length is 15 residues. CDR1 and CDR2 (germline): LGHNT, FRNRAP. This CDR3 reads CASGSGTSRHNEQFF. CDR3 in DNA: TGTGCTAGTGGTTCCGGGACTAGCAGACACAATGAGCAGTTCTTC.

This clonotype was detected ten times or more. Found in a library prepared for alpha chains, this beta chain is an off-target read, and its abundance has little meaning. The V gene is TRBV15, the J gene TRBJ2-2; D could derive from TRBD1 or TRBD2 (6 bases each). CDR1 is LNHNV, CDR2 YYDKDF, per germline (reference sequence). The CDR3 has 17 amino acids. Trimming shortened V by 4 bases and J by 1 base, and 16 bases separated the two germline ends. CDR3 bases: TGTGCCACCAGCACCCGGTGGGGGGCCTTGAACACCGGGGAGCTGTTTTTT. This gives the protein CATSTRWGALNTGELFF.

Within the sample, this clonotype is medium-sized. Being off target in a library aimed at alpha chains, this beta chain has a size of little meaning. The CDR3 loop reads CASSSLGGLHYGYTF. CDR3 coding DNA: TGCGCCAGCAGCTCACTTGGGGGACTCCACTATGGCTACACCTTC. J is TRBJ1-2 and V is TRBV5-1; TRBD1 might be the D (5 bases). Trimming stripped 3 bases from V and 3 bases from J, with 15 bases between. The CDR3 contains 15 residues. Germline V gene lookup returns CDR1 SGHRS and CDR2 YFSETQ.

This clonotype was counted a few times. This beta chain was picked up by a library intended for alpha chains and is off target, so its count carries little meaning. The rearrangement joins TRBV3-1 to TRBJ1-5, with 8 bases identical to TRBD1. The CDR3 has 15 amino acids. Unmatched junction bases numbered 4, after V lost 4 bases and J lost 2 bases. Germline loops: CDR1 LGHDT, CDR2 YNNKEL (reference sequence). The CDR3 here is CASSPPGQGNQPQHF. In DNA form, the CDR3 reads TGTGCCAGCAGCCCGCCGGGACAGGGCAATCAGCCCCAGCATTTT.

Many counts were recorded for this clonotype. In a library made to pick up alpha chains, this beta chain is a stray read with a size that means little. V and J are TRBV12-3 or TRBV12-4 and TRBJ2-2, with D possibly matching TRBD2 (6 bases). Trimming took off 6 bases at V and 2 bases at J, with 10 bases between the two ends. There are 14 residues in the CDR3. The CDR3 region is CASRGDSNTGELFF. CDR3 nucleotides: TGTGCCAGCAGGGGGGACTCCAACACCGGGGAGCTGTTTTTT.

The table lists this clonotype with many counts. This beta chain came through as a stray read in a library set up for alpha chains, and its size says little. The chain employs TRBV6-2 or TRBV6-3 and TRBJ2-1, with 12 bases aligning to TRBD2. The CDR3 runs 22 residues. V shed 7 bases and J 1 base; nucleotides not matched to a gene: 23. Germline V gives CDR1 MNHEY, CDR2 SVGEGT. CDR3 residues: CASNFPGTSGSGREMSYNEQFF. CDR3 sequence (DNA): TGTGCCAGCAATTTCCCCGGGACTAGCGGGTCTGGGAGGGAAATGTCCTACAATGAGCAGTTCTTC.

This clonotype was recorded at least ten times. For a library built for alpha chains, this beta chain is a stray read; little rests on its size. The J gene is TRBJ2-1, the V gene TRBV19; D is possibly TRBD2 (6 bases). This CDR3 has 14 amino acids. CDR1 is LNHDA, CDR2 SQIVND, per germline (reference sequence). V lost 4 bases and J 6 bases, leaving 13 bases between the germline ends. The CDR3 region is CASSTSGVSNEQFF. As DNA, the CDR3 is TGTGCCAGTAGTACCTCGGGGGTTTCCAATGAGCAGTTCTTC.